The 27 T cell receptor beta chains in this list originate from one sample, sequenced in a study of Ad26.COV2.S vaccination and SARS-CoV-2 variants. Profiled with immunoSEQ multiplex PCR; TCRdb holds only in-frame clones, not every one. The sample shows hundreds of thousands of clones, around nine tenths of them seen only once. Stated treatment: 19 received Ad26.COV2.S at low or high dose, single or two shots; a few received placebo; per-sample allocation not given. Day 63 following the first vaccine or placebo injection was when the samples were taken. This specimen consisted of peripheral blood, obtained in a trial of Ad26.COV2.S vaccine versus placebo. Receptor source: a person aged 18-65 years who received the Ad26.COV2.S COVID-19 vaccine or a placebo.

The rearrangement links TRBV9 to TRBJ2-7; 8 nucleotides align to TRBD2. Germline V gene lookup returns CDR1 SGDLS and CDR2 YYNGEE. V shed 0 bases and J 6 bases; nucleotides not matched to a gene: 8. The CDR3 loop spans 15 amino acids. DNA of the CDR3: TGTGCCAGCAGCGTAGCGGGAGGGCCAGTTAGCGAGCAGTACTTC. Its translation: CASSVAGGPVSEQYF.

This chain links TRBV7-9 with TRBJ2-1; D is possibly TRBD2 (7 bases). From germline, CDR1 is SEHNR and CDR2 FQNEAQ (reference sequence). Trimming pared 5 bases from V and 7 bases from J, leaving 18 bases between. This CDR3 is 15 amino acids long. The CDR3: CASSLSRGAGNEQFF. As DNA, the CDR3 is TGTGCCAGCAGCCTAAGTCGGGGGGCCGGGAATGAGCAGTTCTTC.

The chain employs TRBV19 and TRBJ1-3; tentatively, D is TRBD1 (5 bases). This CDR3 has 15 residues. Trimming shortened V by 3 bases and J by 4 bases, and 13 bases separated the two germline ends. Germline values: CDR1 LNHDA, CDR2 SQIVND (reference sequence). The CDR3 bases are TGTGCCAGTAGTATGGCGGGGGTCAGCGGAAACACCATATATTTT. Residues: CASSMAGVSGNTIYF.

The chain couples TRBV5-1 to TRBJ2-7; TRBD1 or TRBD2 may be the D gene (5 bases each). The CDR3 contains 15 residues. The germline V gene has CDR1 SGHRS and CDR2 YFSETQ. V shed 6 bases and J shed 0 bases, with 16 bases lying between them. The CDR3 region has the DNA TGCGCCAGCACCCGGGACGGCGAGGGCTCCTACGAGCAGTACTTC. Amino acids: CASTRDGEGSYEQYF.

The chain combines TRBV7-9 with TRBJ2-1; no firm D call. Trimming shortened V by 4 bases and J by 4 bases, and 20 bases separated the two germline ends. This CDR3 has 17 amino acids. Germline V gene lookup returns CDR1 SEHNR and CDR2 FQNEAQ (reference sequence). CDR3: CASSSPRAPHSYNEQFF. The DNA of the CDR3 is TGTGCCAGCAGCTCTCCTCGGGCACCCCATTCATACAATGAGCAGTTCTTC.

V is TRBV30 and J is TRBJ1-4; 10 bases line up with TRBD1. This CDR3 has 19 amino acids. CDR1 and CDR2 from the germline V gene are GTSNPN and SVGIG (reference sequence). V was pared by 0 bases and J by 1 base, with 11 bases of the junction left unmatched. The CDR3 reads CAWSVVGTGVMVTNEKLFF. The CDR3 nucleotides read TGTGCCTGGAGTGTGGTGGGGACAGGGGTGATGGTAACTAATGAAAAACTGTTTTTT.

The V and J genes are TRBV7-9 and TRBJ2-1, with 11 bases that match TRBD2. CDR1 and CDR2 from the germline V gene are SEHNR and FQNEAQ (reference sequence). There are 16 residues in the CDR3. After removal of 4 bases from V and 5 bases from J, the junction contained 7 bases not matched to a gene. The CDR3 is CASSSILAGENNEQFF. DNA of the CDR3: TGTGCCAGCAGCTCCATACTAGCGGGGGAAAACAATGAGCAGTTCTTC.

The CDR3 bases are TGTGCCAGCAGCCGCCCCCCTAGCGGGAGGGCCATTAGCGAGCAGTACTTC. It yields the protein CASSRPPSGRAISEQYF. The chain employs TRBV5-4 and TRBJ2-7; 12 bases align to TRBD2. Germline CDR1 and CDR2: SGHNT and YYREEE (reference sequence). After removal of 4 bases from V and 6 bases from J, the junction contained 14 bases not matched to a gene. This CDR3 has 17 amino acids.

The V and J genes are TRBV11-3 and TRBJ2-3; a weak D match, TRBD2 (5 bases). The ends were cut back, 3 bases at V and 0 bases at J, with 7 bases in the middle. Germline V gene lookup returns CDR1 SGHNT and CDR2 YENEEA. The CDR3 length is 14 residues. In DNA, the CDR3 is TGTGCCAGCAGCTTGTTAGCGAGCACAGATACGCAGTATTTT. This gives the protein CASSLLASTDTQYF. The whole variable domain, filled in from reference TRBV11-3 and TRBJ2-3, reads EAGVVQSPRYKIIEKKQPVAFWCNPISGHNTLYWYLQNLGQGPELLIRYENEEAVDDSQLPKDRFSAERLKGVDSTLKIQPAELGDSAVYLCASSLLASTDTQYFGPGTRLTVL.

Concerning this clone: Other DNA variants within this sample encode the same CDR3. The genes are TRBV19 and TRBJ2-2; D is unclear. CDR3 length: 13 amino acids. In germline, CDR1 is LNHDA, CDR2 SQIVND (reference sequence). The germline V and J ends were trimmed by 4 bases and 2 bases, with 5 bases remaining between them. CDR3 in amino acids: CASSRANTGELFF. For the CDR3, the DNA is TGTGCCAGTAGTAGGGCCAACACCGGGGAGCTGTTTTTT.

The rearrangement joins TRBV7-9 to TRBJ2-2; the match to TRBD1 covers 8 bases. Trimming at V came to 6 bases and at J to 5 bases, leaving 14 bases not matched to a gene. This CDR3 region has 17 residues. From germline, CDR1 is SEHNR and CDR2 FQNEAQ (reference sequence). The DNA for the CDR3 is TGTGCCAGCAGGATTTCCATGGGACAGGCGGGTACCGGGGAGCTGTTTTTT. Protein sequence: CASRISMGQAGTGELFF.

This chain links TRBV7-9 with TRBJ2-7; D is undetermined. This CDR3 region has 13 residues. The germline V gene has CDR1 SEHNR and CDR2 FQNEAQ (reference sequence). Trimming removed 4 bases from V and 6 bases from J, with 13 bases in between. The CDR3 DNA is TGTGCCAGCAGCTCTCTATCTTGGAGCGAGCAGTACTTC. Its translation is CASSSLSWSEQYF.

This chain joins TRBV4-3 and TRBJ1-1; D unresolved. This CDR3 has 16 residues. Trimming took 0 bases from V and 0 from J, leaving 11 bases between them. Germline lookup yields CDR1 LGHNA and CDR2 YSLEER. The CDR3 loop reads CASSQDPMTLNTEAFF. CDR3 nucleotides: TGCGCCAGCAGCCAAGATCCTATGACCTTGAACACTGAAGCTTTCTTT.

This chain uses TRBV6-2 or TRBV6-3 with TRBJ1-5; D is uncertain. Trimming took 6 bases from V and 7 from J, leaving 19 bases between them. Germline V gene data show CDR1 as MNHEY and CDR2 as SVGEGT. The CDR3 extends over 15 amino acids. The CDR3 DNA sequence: TGTGCCAGCAGCCTTTACTTCGGGGATAAGCAGCCCCAGCATTTT. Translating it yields CASSLYFGDKQPQHF.

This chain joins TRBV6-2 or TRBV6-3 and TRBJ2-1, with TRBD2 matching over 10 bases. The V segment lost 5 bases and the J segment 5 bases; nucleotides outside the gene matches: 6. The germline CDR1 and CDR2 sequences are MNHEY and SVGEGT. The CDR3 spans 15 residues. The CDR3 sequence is CASSLGLANHNEQFF. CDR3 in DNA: TGTGCCAGCAGTCTGGGACTAGCGAACCACAATGAGCAGTTCTTC.

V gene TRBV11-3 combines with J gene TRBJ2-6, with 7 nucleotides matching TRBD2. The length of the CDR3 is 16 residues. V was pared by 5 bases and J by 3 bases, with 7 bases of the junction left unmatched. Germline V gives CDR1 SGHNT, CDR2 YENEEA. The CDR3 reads CASSLGRGIGANVLTF. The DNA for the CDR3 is TGTGCCAGCAGCCTAGGGAGGGGAATTGGGGCCAACGTCCTGACTTTC.

CDR3 DNA: TGTGCCAGTATATTAGGGGGGGGTAACACTGAAGCTTTCTTT. Protein product: CASILGGGNTEAFF. The rearrangement joins TRBV19 to TRBJ1-1; weak D call: TRBD1 (6 bases). Trimming took off 7 bases at V and 2 bases at J, with 14 bases between the two ends. Per germline, CDR1 LNHDA and CDR2 SQIVND (reference sequence). The CDR3 consists of 14 residues.

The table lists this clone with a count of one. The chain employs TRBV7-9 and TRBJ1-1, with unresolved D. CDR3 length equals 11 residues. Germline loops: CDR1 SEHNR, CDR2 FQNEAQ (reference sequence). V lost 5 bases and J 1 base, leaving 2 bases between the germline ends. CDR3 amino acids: CASSENTEAFF. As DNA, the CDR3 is TGTGCCAGCAGCGAGAACACTGAAGCTTTCTTT.

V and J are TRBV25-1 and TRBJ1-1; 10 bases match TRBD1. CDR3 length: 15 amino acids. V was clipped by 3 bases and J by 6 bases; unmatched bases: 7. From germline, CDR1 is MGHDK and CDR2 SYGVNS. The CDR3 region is CASSDTRQGASEAFF. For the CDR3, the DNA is TGTGCCAGCAGTGATACGAGACAGGGGGCTTCTGAAGCTTTCTTT.

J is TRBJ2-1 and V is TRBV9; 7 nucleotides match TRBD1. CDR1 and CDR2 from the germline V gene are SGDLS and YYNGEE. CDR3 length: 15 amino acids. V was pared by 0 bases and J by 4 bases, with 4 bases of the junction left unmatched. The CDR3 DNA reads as TGTGCCAGCAGCGTAGAACCAGGGGGTTACAATGAGCAGTTCTTC. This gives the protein CASSVEPGGYNEQFF.

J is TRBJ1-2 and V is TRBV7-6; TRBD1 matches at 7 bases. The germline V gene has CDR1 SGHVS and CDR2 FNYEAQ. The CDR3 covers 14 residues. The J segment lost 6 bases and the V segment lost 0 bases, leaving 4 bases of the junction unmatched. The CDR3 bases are TGTGCCAGCAGCTTAGCGGCAGGGGGGAATGGCTACACCTTC. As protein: CASSLAAGGNGYTF.

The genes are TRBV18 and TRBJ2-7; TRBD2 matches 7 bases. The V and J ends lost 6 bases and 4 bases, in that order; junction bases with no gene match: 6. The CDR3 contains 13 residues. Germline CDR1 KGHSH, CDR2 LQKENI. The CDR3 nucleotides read TGTGCCAGCTCTGGGGACTATCGGTACGAGCAGTACTTC. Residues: CASSGDYRYEQYF.

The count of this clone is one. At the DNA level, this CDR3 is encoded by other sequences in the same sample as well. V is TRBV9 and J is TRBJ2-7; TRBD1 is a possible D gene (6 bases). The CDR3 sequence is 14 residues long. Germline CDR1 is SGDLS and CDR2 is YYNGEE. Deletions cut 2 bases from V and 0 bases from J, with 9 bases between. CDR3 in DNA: TGTGCCAGCAGCGTCGGCAGGGGCTCCTACGAGCAGTACTTC. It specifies CASSVGRGSYEQYF. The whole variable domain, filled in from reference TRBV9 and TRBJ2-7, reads DSGVTQTPKHLITATGQRVTLRCSPRSGDLSVYWYQQSLDQGLQFLIQYYNGEERAKGNILERFSAQQFPDLHSELNLSSLELGDSALYFCASSVGRGSYEQYFGPGTRLTVT.

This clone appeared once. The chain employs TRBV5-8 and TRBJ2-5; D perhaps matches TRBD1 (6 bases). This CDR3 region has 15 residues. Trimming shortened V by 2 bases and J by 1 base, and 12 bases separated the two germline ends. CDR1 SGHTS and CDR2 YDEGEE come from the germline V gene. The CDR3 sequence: CASSFHKTGQETQYF. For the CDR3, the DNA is TGTGCCAGCAGCTTCCACAAGACAGGCCAAGAGACCCAGTACTTC.

Here the CDR3 reads CSVAWYTEAFF. The CDR3, as DNA: TGCAGCGTTGCCTGGTATACTGAAGCTTTCTTT. This chain uses TRBV29-1 with TRBJ1-1; no clear D. The CDR3 runs 11 residues. Trimming took off 4 bases at V and 5 bases at J, with 8 bases between the two ends. Germline V gene lookup returns CDR1 SQVTM and CDR2 ANQGSEA.

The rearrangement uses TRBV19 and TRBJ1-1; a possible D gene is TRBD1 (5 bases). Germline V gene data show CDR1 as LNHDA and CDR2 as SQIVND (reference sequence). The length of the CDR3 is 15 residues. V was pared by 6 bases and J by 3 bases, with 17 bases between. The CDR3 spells CASRTGGAGDTEAFF. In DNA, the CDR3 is TGTGCCAGTAGGACGGGAGGGGCGGGCGACACTGAAGCTTTCTTT.

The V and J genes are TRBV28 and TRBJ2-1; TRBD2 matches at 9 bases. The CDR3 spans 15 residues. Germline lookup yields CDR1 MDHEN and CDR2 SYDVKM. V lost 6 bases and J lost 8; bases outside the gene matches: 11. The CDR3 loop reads CASSSGTSSFYEQFF. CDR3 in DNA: TGTGCCAGCAGCTCCGGGACTAGCAGTTTCTATGAGCAGTTCTTC. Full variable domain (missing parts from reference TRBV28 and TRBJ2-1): DVKVTQSSRYLVKRTGEKVFLECVQDMDHENMFWYRQDPGLGLRLIYFSYDVKMKEKGDIPEGYSVSREKKERFSLILESASTNQTSMYLCASSSGTSSFYEQFFGPGTRLTVL.